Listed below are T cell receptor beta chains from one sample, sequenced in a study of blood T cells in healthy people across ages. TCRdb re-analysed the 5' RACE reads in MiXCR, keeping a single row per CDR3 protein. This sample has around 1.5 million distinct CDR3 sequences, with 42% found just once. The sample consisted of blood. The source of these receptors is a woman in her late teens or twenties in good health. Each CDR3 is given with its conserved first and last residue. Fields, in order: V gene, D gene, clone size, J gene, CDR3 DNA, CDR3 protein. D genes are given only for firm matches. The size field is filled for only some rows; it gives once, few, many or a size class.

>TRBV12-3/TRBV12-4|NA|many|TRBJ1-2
TGTGCCAGCAGCTTAACGCAGGGCTATGGCTACACCTTC
CASSLTQGYGYTF
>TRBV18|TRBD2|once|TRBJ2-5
TGTGCCAGCTCACTTAGCGGGATAAGCCAAGAGACCCAGTACTTC
CASSLSGISQETQYF
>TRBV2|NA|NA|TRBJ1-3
TGTGCCAGCAGTGAAGCGCGGACAACCTCTGGAAACACCATATATTTT
CASSEARTTSGNTIYF
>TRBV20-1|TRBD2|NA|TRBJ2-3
TGCAGTGCTAGACTAGCGGGATTGAATACGCAGTATTTT
CSARLAGLNTQYF
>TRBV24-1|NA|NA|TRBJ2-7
TGTGCCACCAGTGACCCAGGGACCGCGTACGAGCAGTACTTC
CATSDPGTAYEQYF
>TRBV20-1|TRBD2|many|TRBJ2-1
TGCAGTGCTACAGGATTTCTAGCGGGAGCCTACAATGAGCAGTTCTTC
CSATGFLAGAYNEQFF
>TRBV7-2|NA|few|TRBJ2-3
TGTGCCAGCAGCTGGAGGTGGGGGGCCACAGATACGCAGTATTTT
CASSWRWGATDTQYF
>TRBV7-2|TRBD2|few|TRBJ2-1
TGTGCCAGCAGCTTACAAGGGACTAGCGGGACTAATGAGCAGTTCTTC
CASSLQGTSGTNEQFF
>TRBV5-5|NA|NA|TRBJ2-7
TGTGCCAGCAGCTTGGACCCCTGGGGCGAGCAGTACTTC
CASSLDPWGEQYF
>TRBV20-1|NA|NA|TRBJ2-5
TGCAGTGCTAGCGACGGGACATTGGCGGAGACCCAGTACTTC
CSASDGTLAETQYF
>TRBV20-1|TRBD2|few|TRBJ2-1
TGCAGTGCTCCGACCAGACTAGCGGGGGCCCCGAACTCCTACAATGAGCAGTTCTTC
CSAPTRLAGAPNSYNEQFF
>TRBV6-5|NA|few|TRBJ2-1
TGTGCCAGCAGTGACGGGGTGGAATACAATGAGCAGTTCTTC
CASSDGVEYNEQFF
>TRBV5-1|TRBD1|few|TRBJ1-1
TGCGCCAGCAGCTCCCTACCACTCACAGGGGGAGACACTGAAGCTTTCTTT
CASSSLPLTGGDTEAFF
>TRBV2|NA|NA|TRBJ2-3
TGTGCCAGCGTTGGAGGGCTTAGCACAGATACGCAGTATTTT
CASVGGLSTDTQYF
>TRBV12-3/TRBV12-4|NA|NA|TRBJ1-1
TGTGCCAGCAGTCCCCACACCCTGGGGAACACTGAAGCTTTCTTT
CASSPHTLGNTEAFF
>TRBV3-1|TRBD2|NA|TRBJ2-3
TGTGCCAGCAGCCAAGATACTAGCGGGGGGCGTACGCAGTATTTT
CASSQDTSGGRTQYF
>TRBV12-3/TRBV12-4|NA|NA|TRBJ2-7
TGTGCCAGCAGTTCCAGACTTGGGGGATCCTACGAGCAGTACTTC
CASSSRLGGSYEQYF
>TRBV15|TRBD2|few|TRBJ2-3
TGTGCCACCAGCGAAGGACTAGCGGGGTTGGAGACAGATACGCAGTATTTT
CATSEGLAGLETDTQYF
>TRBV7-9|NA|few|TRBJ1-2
TGTGCCAGCAGCTTTCAAGACAATGGCTACACCTTC
CASSFQDNGYTF
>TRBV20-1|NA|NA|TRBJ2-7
TGCAGTGCTCCTAAACAGGGTAGGGCCTACGAGCAGTACTTC
CSAPKQGRAYEQYF
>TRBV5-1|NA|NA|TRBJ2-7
TGCGCCACCGCCCGGGACACCCCCTCCTACGAGCAGTACTTC
CATARDTPSYEQYF
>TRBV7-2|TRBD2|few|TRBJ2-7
TGTGCCAGCAGCTTTGGCGGGAGTGAGGGCGAGCAGTACTTC
CASSFGGSEGEQYF
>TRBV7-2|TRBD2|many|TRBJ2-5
TGTGCCAGCAGCCTATTCCGGGGGGGCCCTCTCCAAGAGACCCAGTACTTC
CASSLFRGGPLQETQYF
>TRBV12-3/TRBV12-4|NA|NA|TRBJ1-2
TGTGCCAGCAGTTTATCGGGGGCAGCTCGATATGGCTACACCTTC
CASSLSGAARYGYTF
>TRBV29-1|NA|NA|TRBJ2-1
TGCAGCGTTGAAGAGGGAGGTGAGCAGTTCTTC
CSVEEGGEQFF
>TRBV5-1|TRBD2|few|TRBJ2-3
TGCGCCAGCAGCTTGGCTCTAGCGGGAGACTCGGATACGCAGTATTTT
CASSLALAGDSDTQYF
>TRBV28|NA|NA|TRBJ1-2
TGTGCCAGCCTTTCGGAGGGCTATGGCTACACCTTC
CASLSEGYGYTF
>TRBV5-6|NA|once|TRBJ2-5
TGTGCCAGCAGCTCGACAGGCCAAGGAAGGGAGACCCAGTACTTC
CASSSTGQGRETQYF
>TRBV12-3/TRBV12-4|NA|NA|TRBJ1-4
TGTGCCAGCGGGGCAAGATGGGAAAAACTGTTTTTT
CASGARWEKLFF
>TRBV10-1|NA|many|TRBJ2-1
TGCGCCAGCAGTGTGTCCACCTACAATGAGCAGTTCTTC
CASSVSTYNEQFF
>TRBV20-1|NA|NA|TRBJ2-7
TGCAGTGCCCGACCCGGACGGAATGTCGAGGAGACCCGGTACTTC
CSARPGRNVEETRYF
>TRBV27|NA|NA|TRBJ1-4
TGTGCCAGCAGTTTACGGGCAGGACTCCCAACTAATGAAAAACTGTTTTTT
CASSLRAGLPTNEKLFF
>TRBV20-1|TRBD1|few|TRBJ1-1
TGCAGTGCTAGAGATCGTAATAGGGGGCCCCGTATGAACACTGAAGCTTTCTTT
CSARDRNRGPRMNTEAFF
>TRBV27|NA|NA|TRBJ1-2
TGTGCCAGCAGTTTCGTGCGCGGAGCTAACTATGGCTACACCTTC
CASSFVRGANYGYTF
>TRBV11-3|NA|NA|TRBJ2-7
TGTGCCAGCAGCACTAGCTCCTACAATGAGCAGTACTTC
CASSTSSYNEQYF
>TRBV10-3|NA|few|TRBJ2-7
TGTGCCATCTTAGTCCCTCCCAATGAGCAGTACTTC
CAILVPPNEQYF
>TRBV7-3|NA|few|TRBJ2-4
TGTGCCAGCAGCTTAACGGGGACCGACCCAGAGGCCAAAAACATTCAGTACTTC
CASSLTGTDPEAKNIQYF
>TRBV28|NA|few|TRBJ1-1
TGTGCCAGCAGTTTGGGGGGGCGTCGGGACACTGAAGCTTTCTTT
CASSLGGRRDTEAFF
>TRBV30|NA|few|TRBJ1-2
TGTGCCTGGAGGCGACTAAACTATGGCTACACCTTC
CAWRRLNYGYTF
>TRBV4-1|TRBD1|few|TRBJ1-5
TGCGCCAGCAGCCAAATAACAGGGGAGGGCAATCAGCCCCAGCATTTT
CASSQITGEGNQPQHF
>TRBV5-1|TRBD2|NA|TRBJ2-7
TGCGCCGGCAGCTTGACGGTCGGGGAGGGGAACTACGAGCAGTACTTC
CAGSLTVGEGNYEQYF
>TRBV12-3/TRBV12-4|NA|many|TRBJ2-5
TGTGCCAGCGCCAGCGTCGAGACCCAGTACTTC
CASASVETQYF
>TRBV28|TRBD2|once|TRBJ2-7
TGTGCCAGCAGTTTATTTAGTAGCGGGGACAACTACGAGCAGTACTTC
CASSLFSSGDNYEQYF
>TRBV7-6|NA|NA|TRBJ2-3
TGTGCCAGCAGTTGGACGACGGGAAGCACGCAGTATTTT
CASSWTTGSTQYF
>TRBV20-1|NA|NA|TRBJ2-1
TGCAGTGCTCCTCCCCGACGAGACGATGAGCAGTTCTTC
CSAPPRRDDEQFF
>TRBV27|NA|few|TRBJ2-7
TGTGCCAGCAGTCAAGTTAAGCCAGCTAACGAGCAGTACTTC
CASSQVKPANEQYF
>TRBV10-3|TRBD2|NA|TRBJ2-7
TGTGCCATCAGTGAGTCGGCTGGGGGGGATCGGTCCTACGAGCAGTACTTC
CAISESAGGDRSYEQYF
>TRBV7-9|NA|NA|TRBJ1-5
TGTGCCAGCATCCAGGGAGGGGTTGATCAGCCCCAGCATTTT
CASIQGGVDQPQHF
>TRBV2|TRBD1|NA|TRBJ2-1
TGTGCCAGCAGCGAGTTGGGACAGGGGGATGGGAATGAGCAGTTCTTC
CASSELGQGDGNEQFF